This record covers a single T cell receptor (beta chain). This specimen belongs to a study of blood T cell repertoires in COVID-19. About the research overall: Spain, Italy and the United States supplied samples that represented acute and convalescent COVID-19. Sample material is recorded as cDNA or gDNA derived from T cells, B-cell-depleted T cells, or PBMCs.

V gave up 3 bases and J gave up 8 bases, with 25 bases separating them. The germline V gene has CDR1 SGHVS and CDR2 FQNEAQ. The CDR3 covers 17 residues. In the source study's methods: Estimated nucleated cell counts came from reference gene primer amplification. Sequenced by immunoSEQ multiplex PCR; TCRdb stores in-frame clones only, minus some. V and J calls and clone size come straight from that table; D and trimming were deduced from the DNA. In the table there are 100,000 to 150,000 clones, around 80% of which are singletons. The specimen was peripheral blood. This clonotype was obtained from a woman aged 60-70 years with acute or convalescent COVID-19. The rearrangement uses TRBV7-8 and TRBJ1-2; D is possibly TRBD1 (5 bases). Here the CDR3 DNA reads TGTGCCAGCAGCTTGACCTCGGGACTTTCTCCTTACGACGGCTACACCTTC. Residues: CASSLTSGLSPYDGYTF.